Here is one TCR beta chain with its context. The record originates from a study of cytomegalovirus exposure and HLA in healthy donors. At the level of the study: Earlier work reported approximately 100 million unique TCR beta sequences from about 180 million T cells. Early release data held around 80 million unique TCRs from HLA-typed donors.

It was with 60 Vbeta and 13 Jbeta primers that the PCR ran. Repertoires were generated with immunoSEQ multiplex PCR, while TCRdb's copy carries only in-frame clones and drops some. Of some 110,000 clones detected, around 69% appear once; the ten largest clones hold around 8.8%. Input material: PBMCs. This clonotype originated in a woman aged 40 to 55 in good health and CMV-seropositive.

CDR3 in amino acids: CASSATSGEWDEQFF. In nucleotides, the CDR3 is TGTGCCAGCAGCGCGACTAGCGGGGAGTGGGATGAGCAGTTCTTC. The chain recombines TRBV9 with TRBJ2-1; 11 positions agree with TRBD2. From germline, CDR1 is SGDLS and CDR2 YYNGEE. The CDR3 runs 15 residues. The junction had 7 bases not matched to a gene; V was cut back by 3 bases and J by 8 bases.